This T cell receptor (beta chain) was identified in a study of early T cells in non-severe SARS-CoV-2 infection. Overall study: Investigators sequenced bulk RNA drawn from unsorted whole blood, and chains remained unpaired.

TCRdb reprocessed the 5' RACE reads with MiXCR, giving one entry per CDR3 protein. The table shows roughly 50,000 distinct CDR3 sequences, with more than 5.5% occurring only once. The CDR3 is made up of 16 amino acids. Germline V gives CDR1 MRHNA, CDR2 SNTAGT. V was pared by 8 bases and J by 7 bases, with 21 bases between. The study, taken as a whole, reports: VDJdb matching, biased toward anti-spike CD8 responses, missed private and CD4 specificities.

This clonotype was picked up many times. Its antigen remains unknown. The sample in question was whole blood, obtained at baseline. This TCR derives from an adult who was a healthcare worker with PCR-confirmed SARS-CoV-2 infection or an uninfected control (not recorded which). The genes are TRBV6-4 and TRBJ1-6, with D maybe TRBD1 (6 bases). The CDR3 region is CASVVQGEKENSPLHF. The CDR3 DNA is TGTGCCAGCGTCGTACAGGGAGAGAAAGAAAATTCACCCCTCCACTTT.